This T cell receptor (beta chain) was recorded in a study of metastatic and nonmetastatic thyroid tumors (dated by TCRdb to 2020 to 2021). Regarding the research as a whole: The researchers compared repertoires between peripheral blood samples and tumor or nodule tissue samples from patients with malignant or benign thyroid disease. What the authors observed across the whole study: TCR beta diversity was reported as significantly higher in malignant tumors than in benign nodules, in both blood and tumor samples.

This clone has ten or more counts. No cognate antigen has been identified for it. Base qualities are not provided; no much larger clone lies one nucleotide away. The library was produced with PCR. TCRdb names Illumina HiSeq 4000 as the instrument used. High-throughput sequencing was used to profile the CDR3 region of the TCR beta-chain in every patient. On the study's bioinformatics: The researchers built a classifier to tell apart papillary thyroid cancer patients with distant metastasis, based on CDR3 differences among clinicopathological groups. The Shannon index was used to assess repertoire diversity, and the Morisita-Horn index was used to assess tumor-blood repertoire similarity. TCRdb trimmed the raw reads at Q25, called clones with MiXCR and kept productive beta chains. TCRdb's processing, not the authors', yielded these V and J calls. Here the sample has some 25,000 clones; approximately 20% occur a single time. The ten biggest clones cover around 7.6% of the sample.

The germline V gene supplies CDR1 MDHEN and CDR2 SYDVKM. Measured from the cysteine to the phenylalanine, the CDR3 is 13 residues long. Left in the record is the CDR3 DNA by itself, 39 bases read in frame from the first base. At the junction V is shortened by 6 bases and J by 9 bases, with 15 bases in between. No treatment had been received by any patient before thyroid surgery. The study retrospectively analysed patient clinical samples collected from about 2012 to 2018 using T-cell receptor beta sequencing. The chain is made from TRBV28 and TRBJ1-5; a tentative D call is TRBD1 (5 bases match). This receptor was taken from a female donor with papillary thyroid cancer or a benign thyroid nodule (not recorded which). Some clones in this sample may be carry-over from other donors' samples. Sequencing was done on a sample of blood. Here the CDR3 is given as CASRPTRVSPQHF. The DNA sequence is as follows: TGTGCCAGCAGACCGACCAGGGTATCGCCCCAGCATTTT. Full variable domain (CDR3 extended with the reference TRBV28 and TRBJ1-5 proteins): DVKVTQSSRYLVKRTGEKVFLECVQDMDHENMFWYRQDPGLGLRLIYFSYDVKMKEKGDIPEGYSVSREKKERFSLILESASTNQTSMYLCASRPTRVSPQHFGDGTRLSIL.